A single T cell receptor beta chain is shown here with its context. The record originates from a study of cytomegalovirus exposure and HLA in healthy donors. V gave up 7 bases and J gave up 1 base, with 10 bases separating them. The CDR3 has 13 residues. CDR1 is LNHDA and CDR2 is SQIVND in the germline V gene (reference sequence). PCR primers comprised 60 Vbeta and 13 Jbeta primers. TCRdb's table, derived via immunoSEQ multiplex PCR, lists solely in-frame clones and lacks some. This repertoire shows about 170,000 clones, around 76% found once; its top ten account for roughly 1.9%. V gene TRBV19 combines with J gene TRBJ1-2; a weak D match, TRBD1 (5 bases). Sequencing input: PBMCs. The TCR was taken from a female donor in good health and CMV-seronegative. CDR3 nucleotides: TGTGCCAGTACCACCGACAGTAACTATGGCTACACCTTC. Translation: CASTTDSNYGYTF.